The clone carrying this T cell receptor beta chain has just one count. Per germline, CDR1 MNHNY and CDR2 SVGAGI (reference sequence). The CDR3 is 13 amino acids. Primers included in the PCR were 60 Vbeta and 13 Jbeta primers. Assay used: immunoSEQ multiplex PCR; TCRdb lists only in-frame clones, some missing. Of 150,000 to 200,000 clones detected, under 85% appear once; the ten largest clones hold 1.3% to 1.5%. The data were taken from a study of cytomegalovirus exposure and HLA in healthy donors. The sequenced material came from PBMCs. The J gene is TRBJ2-5, the V gene TRBV6-6; tentatively, D is TRBD2 (5 bases). TRBJ2-7 explains the end of the DNA better; the J call may be wrong. The TCR originated in a woman between 25 and 40 years old in good health and CMV-seronegative. The CDR3 spells CASSYETTYEQYF. For the CDR3, the DNA is TGTGCCAGCAGTTATGAGACTACCTACGAGCAGTACTTC.